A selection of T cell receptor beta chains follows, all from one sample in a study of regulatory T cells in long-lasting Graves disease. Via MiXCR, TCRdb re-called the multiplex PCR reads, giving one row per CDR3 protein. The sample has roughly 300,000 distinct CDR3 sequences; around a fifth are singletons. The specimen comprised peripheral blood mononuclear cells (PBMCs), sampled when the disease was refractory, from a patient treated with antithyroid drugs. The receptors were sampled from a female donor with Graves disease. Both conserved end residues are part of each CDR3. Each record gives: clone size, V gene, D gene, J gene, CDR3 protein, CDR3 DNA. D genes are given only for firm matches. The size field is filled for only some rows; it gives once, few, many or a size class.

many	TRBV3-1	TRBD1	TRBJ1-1	CASSHSPRTGGTEAFF	TGTGCCAGCAGCCATAGCCCTCGGACAGGGGGAACTGAAGCTTTCTTT
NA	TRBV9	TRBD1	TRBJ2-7	CASSEGQGAKWGEQYF	TGTGCCAGCAGCGAGGGACAGGGGGCTAAATGGGGCGAGCAGTACTTC
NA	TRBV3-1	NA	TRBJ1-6	CASSQEAFSYNSPLHF	TGTGCCAGCAGCCAAGAAGCGTTCTCCTATAATTCACCCCTCCACTTT
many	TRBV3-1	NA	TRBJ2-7	CASSQDISGLGYF	TGTGCCAGCAGCCAAGACATATCAGGGCTCGGGTACTTC
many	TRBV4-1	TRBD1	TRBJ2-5	CASSQSRVLRGETQYF	TGCGCCAGCAGCCAGTCCCGGGTCCTCAGGGGGGAGACCCAGTACTTC
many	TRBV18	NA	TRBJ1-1	CASSSIRPGLGTEAFF	TGTGCCAGCTCATCCATACGTCCGGGCTTGGGCACTGAAGCTTTCTTT
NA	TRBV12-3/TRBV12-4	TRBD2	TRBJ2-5	CASTRTSGGVETQYF	TGTGCCAGCACTAGGACTAGCGGGGGGGTAGAGACCCAGTACTTC
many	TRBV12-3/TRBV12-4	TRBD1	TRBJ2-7	CASSEQGAGEQYF	TGTGCCAGCAGTGAACAGGGGGCTGGCGAGCAGTACTTC
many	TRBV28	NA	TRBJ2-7	CASSSRREQSYEQYF	TGTGCCAGCAGCTCCCGTAGGGAACAATCCTACGAGCAGTACTTC
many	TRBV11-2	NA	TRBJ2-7	CASSLNGGSNYEQYF	TGTGCCAGCAGCTTGAATGGAGGGTCCAACTACGAGCAGTACTTC
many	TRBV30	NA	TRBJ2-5	CAWSVLTTQYF	TGTGCCTGGAGTGTACTTACGACCCAGTACTTC
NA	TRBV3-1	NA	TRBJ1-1	CASSQGLRTEAFF	TGTGCCAGCAGCCAGGGTTTGAGAACTGAAGCTTTCTTT
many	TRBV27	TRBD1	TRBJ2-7	CASSTSGGRSLYEQYF	TGTGCCAGCAGTACCTCAGGGGGCAGGTCCCTCTACGAGCAGTACTTC
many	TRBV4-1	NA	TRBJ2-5	CASSQVVAGGETQYF	TGCGCCAGCAGCCAAGTCGTGGCAGGTGGAGAGACCCAGTACTTC
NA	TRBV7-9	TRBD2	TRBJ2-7	CASSLRSRTSDTYEQYF	TGTGCCAGCAGCTTAAGGTCTCGGACTAGCGATACCTACGAGCAGTACTTC
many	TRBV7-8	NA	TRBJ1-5	CASSLGQLSNQPQHF	TGTGCCAGCAGCTTAGGTCAGCTTAGCAATCAGCCCCAGCATTTT
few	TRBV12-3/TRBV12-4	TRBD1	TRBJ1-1	CASSGRGRRTEAFF	TGTGCCAGCAGTGGCAGGGGGCGCAGGACTGAAGCTTTCTTT
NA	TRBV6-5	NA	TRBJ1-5	CASSYAGGGQPQHF	TGTGCCAGCAGTTACGCGGGGGGCGGTCAGCCCCAGCATTTT
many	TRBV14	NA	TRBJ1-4	CASSQDLGWKLFF	TGTGCCAGCAGCCAAGATCTAGGATGGAAACTGTTTTTT
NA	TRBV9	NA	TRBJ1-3	CASSVSQAGAGNTIYF	TGTGCCAGCAGCGTATCCCAAGCAGGGGCTGGAAACACCATATATTTT
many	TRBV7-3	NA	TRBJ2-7	CASSDPHDPYEQYF	TGTGCCAGCAGCGACCCGCACGACCCCTACGAGCAGTACTTC
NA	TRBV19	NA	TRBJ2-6	CASSSTQGVPGANVLTF	TGTGCCAGTAGTTCGACACAGGGTGTCCCTGGGGCCAACGTCCTGACTTTC
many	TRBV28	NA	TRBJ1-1	CASSPRDGRGNTEAFF	TGTGCCAGCAGTCCCCGGGACGGCCGAGGGAACACTGAAGCTTTCTTT
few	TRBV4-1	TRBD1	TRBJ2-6	CASSQPTGSGANVLTF	TGCGCCAGCAGCCAACCGACAGGGTCTGGGGCCAACGTCCTGACTTTC
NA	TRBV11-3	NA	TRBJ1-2	CASSQEYVYTF	TGTGCCAGCAGCCAAGAGTACGTCTACACCTTC
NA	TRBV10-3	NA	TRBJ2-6	CAIKNGSGANVLTF	TGTGCCATCAAGAACGGATCTGGGGCCAACGTCCTGACTTTC
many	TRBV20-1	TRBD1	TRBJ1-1	CSASATGGAGTEAFF	TGCAGTGCTAGCGCGACAGGGGGCGCGGGCACTGAAGCTTTCTTT
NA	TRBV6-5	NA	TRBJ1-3	CASSYSARMEANTIYF	TGTGCCAGCAGTTACTCGGCAAGGATGGAGGCAAACACCATATATTTT